The clone carrying this T cell receptor beta chain appeared a few times. Each gene name is a mouse one. The read gets to within 4 residues of the CDR3 end, and the germline J gene fills in the rest. After isolation, RNA underwent reverse transcription to generate cDNA as the sequencing template. Some clones are missing from TCRdb's copy, which holds only in-frame ones; the method was immunoSEQ multiplex PCR. The sample holds about 110,000 clones, and no clone turns up only once. Trimming removed 2 bases at V and 3 bases at J, with 4 bases between. This CDR3 contains 12 residues. CDR1 is NNHNN, CDR2 SYGAGS, per germline (reference sequence). This entry belongs to a study of CD8+ T cells in alopecia areata.

The TCR comes from a C3H/HeJ mouse with alopecia areata. The strain's MHC haplotype is H2-k. Material: lesional skin. The V call is TRBV13-2, the J call TRBJ2-5, with D unclear. The CDR3 protein is CASGDWQDTQYF. The covered CDR3 bases are TGTGCCAGCGGTGACTGGCAAGAC.